The sequence of this T cell receptor (beta chain) was determined in a study of CD8 T cells in Susac syndrome. There are 11 residues in the CDR3. V lost 6 bases, J lost 10 bases, and 9 bases lay in between. Germline-derived CDR1 and CDR2 are MDHEN and SYDVKM. Blood CD8+ and CD4+ T cells underwent high-throughput TCR beta sequencing. The CD8+ and CD4+ T cells were negatively isolated, with the TEMRA cells enriched by FACS. Random hexamers were used to reverse transcribe an amount of about 0.5 to 1 ug RNA. Amplification of TCR beta CDR3 was carried out by immunoSEQ multiplex PCR, which covered 54 Vbeta and 13 Jbeta segments. TCRdb reprocessed the immunoSEQ multiplex PCR reads with MiXCR, giving one entry per CDR3 protein. This sample carries under 200,000 distinct CDR3 sequences, approximately 95% of them seen once, and the ten largest clones take 0.1%.

Sequences were obtained from CD4+ T cells from PBMCs. The origin of this receptor is a human donor in good health. The chain has TRBV28 and TRBJ1-4; no clear D. CDR3: CASRALGKLFF. CDR3 bases: TGTGCCAGCAGGGCATTAGGAAAACTGTTTTTT.